This TCR beta chain was obtained from a study of molecular identifiers for immune sequencing clone quantification. In the sort, naive CD8 T cells were defined as CD8+CD4-CCR7+CD45RA+. The bulk TCR libraries were made with methods described before and with listed TCR primers. TCRdb re-called the PCR reads through MiXCR, storing one row per CDR3 protein. Of some 580,000 distinct CDR3 sequences listed, 25% are singletons. General study points: Beyond 20 RNA copies, clones held over 99% of effector molecules, compared with under 1% in naive cells. Spiked Jurkat TCR RNA equivalent to one cell reportedly surfaced among roughly 1 million naive cells.

Comments on this clonotype: What it binds is not known.

CDR1 and CDR2 from the germline V gene are PRHDT and FYEKMQ (reference sequence). This CDR3 comprises 17 residues. The trim removed 5 bases at V and 3 bases at J, leaving 14 bases unmatched. The TCR comes from a human donor in good health. Some libraries in this study had Jurkat cell RNA spiked in. The chain is built from TRBV13 and TRBJ1-1, with 8 bases lining up with TRBD1. Material: naive CD8+ T cells from blood, with Jurkat cell RNA spiked in. Subset indicated: FACS-sorted CD8+CD4-CCR7+CD45RA+ naive T cells. The chain's CDR3 is CASSPAGQGIWDTEAFF. CDR3 DNA sequence: TGTGCCAGCAGCCCGGCCGGACAGGGTATATGGGACACTGAAGCTTTCTTT.